In this sample, the clone carrying this T cell receptor (beta chain) turned up a few times. Its antigen is still unknown. The observed sequence ends 3 residues before the CDR3 terminus, with the missing tail filled in from the germline J gene. The record originates from a study of T cell clonality in common variable immunodeficiency. Study-wide results and caveats: CVID patient heterogeneity limited repertoire-clinical complication correlations. Common variable immunodeficiency TCR beta sequences reportedly had fewer deletions and N-nucleotide insertions.

The germline gives CDR1 PRHDT, CDR2 FYEKMQ (reference sequence). This CDR3 has 13 amino acids. Between the trimmed V and J ends, which lost 2 bases and 4 bases, there was a span of 7 bases. CVID subjects had received replacement immunoglobulin for at least one year. CVID and control samples used equivalent genomic DNA input. Repertoires were generated with immunoSEQ multiplex PCR, while TCRdb's copy carries only in-frame clones and drops some. The sample holds about 28,000 clones, and no clone turns up only once. The chain joins TRBV13 to TRBJ2-3; maybe TRBD1 (6 bases). This sequence was found in a human donor with common variable immunodeficiency. The sample was peripheral blood mononuclear cells. The CDR3 region is CASSLKGADTQYF. The part of the CDR3 DNA that was read is TGTGCCAGCAGCTTAAAGGGGGCAGATACG.